This T cell receptor beta chain was found in a study of blood T cell repertoires in COVID-19. Study context: PBMCs, B-cell-depleted T cells, or T cells were the source of the cDNA or gDNA that made up the material.

In its sample, this clone was seen once. As handled by the study authors: Nucleated cell counts were estimated from reference gene primer amplification. The protocol was immunoSEQ multiplex PCR, while the TCRdb copy is restricted to in-frame clones and leaves out a portion. For V, J and clone size, that table is used; D and trimming come from the DNA. The sample includes under 200,000 clones, about 93% of them seen just once. Germline V gene data show CDR1 as SGHAT and CDR2 as FQNNGV. Between the trimmed V and J ends, which lost 2 bases and 0 bases, there was a span of 16 bases. The CDR3 is 17 residues long.

The material sequenced was peripheral blood. This chain uses TRBV11-2 with TRBJ1-2; tentatively, D is TRBD1 (5 bases). This clonotype was obtained from a man between 45 and 60 years old with acute or convalescent COVID-19. The CDR3 spells CASSLRIGSGTNYGYTF. The CDR3 DNA follows: TGTGCCAGCAGCTTAAGAATCGGATCAGGGACTAACTATGGCTACACCTTC.